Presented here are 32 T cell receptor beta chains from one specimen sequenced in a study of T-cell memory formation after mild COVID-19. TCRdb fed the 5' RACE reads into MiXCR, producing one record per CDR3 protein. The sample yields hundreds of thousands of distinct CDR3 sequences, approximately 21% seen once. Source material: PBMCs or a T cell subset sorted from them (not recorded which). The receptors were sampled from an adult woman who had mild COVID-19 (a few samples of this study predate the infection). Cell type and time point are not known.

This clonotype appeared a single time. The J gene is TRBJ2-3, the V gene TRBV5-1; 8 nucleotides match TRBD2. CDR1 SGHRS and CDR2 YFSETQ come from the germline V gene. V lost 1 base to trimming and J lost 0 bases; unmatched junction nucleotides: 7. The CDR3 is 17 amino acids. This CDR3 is CASSLSVAGPSTDTQYF. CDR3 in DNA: TGCGCCAGCAGCTTGTCCGTAGCGGGGCCTAGCACAGATACGCAGTATTTT.

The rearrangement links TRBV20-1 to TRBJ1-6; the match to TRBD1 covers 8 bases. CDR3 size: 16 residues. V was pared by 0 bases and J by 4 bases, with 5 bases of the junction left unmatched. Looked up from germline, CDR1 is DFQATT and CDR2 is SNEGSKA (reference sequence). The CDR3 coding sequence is TGCAGTGCTAGAGAGGGCAGGGGGCCATATAATTCACCCCTCCACTTT. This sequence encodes CSAREGRGPYNSPLHF.

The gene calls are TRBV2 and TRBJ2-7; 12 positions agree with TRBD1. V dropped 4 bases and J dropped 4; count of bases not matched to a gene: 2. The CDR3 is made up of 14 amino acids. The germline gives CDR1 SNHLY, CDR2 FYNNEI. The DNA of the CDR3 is TGTGCCAGCAGTGGGGACAGGGGGCCTTACGAGCAGTACTTC. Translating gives CASSGDRGPYEQYF.

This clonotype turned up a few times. CDR3 bases: TGTGCCAGCAGCCTCAAGAGACTAGCTGGAGATACGCAGTATTTT. Protein product: CASSLKRLAGDTQYF. The chain employs TRBV27 and TRBJ2-3, with 7 nucleotides matching TRBD2. In germline, CDR1 is MNHEY, CDR2 SMNVEV (reference sequence). The CDR3 consists of 15 residues. V gave up 6 bases and J gave up 5 bases; unmatched junction bases: 11.

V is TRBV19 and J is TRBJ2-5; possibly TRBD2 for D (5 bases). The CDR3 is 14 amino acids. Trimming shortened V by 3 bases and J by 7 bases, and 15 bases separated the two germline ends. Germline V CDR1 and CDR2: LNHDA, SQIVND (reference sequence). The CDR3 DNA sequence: TGTGCCAGTAGTATCAAACGGGGTATCGTGACCCAGTACTTC. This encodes CASSIKRGIVTQYF. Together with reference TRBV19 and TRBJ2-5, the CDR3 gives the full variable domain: DGGITQSPKYLFRKEGQNVTLSCEQNLNHDAMYWYRQDPGQGLRLIYYSQIVNDFQKGDIAEGYSVSREKKESFPLTVTSAQKNPTAFYLCASSIKRGIVTQYFGPGTRLLVL.

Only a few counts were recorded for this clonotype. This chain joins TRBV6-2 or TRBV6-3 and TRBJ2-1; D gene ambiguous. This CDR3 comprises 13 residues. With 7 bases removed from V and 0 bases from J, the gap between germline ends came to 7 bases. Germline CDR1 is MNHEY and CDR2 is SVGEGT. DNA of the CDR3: TGTGCCAGCACGGAACACTCCTACAATGAGCAGTTCTTC. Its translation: CASTEHSYNEQFF.

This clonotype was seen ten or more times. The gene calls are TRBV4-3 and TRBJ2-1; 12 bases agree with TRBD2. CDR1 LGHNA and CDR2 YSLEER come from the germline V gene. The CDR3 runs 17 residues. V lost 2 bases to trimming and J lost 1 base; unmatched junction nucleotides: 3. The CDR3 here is CASSQLGLAGSYNEQFF. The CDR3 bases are TGCGCCAGCAGCCAATTGGGACTAGCGGGTTCCTACAATGAGCAGTTCTTC.

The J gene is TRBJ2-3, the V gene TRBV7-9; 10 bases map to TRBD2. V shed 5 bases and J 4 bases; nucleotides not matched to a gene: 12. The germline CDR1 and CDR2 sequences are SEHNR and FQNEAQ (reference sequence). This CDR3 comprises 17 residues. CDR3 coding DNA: TGTGCCAGCAGCCCCCGCGCTAGCGGGGGCAGGTCAGATACGCAGTATTTT. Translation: CASSPRASGGRSDTQYF.

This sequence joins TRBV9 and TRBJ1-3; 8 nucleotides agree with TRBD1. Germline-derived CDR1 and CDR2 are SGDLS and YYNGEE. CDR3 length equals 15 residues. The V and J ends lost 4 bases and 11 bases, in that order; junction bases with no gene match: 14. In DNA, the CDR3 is TGTGCCAGCAGCCCCCGGACAGGGTCCGACTACGCCATATATTTT. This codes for CASSPRTGSDYAIYF.

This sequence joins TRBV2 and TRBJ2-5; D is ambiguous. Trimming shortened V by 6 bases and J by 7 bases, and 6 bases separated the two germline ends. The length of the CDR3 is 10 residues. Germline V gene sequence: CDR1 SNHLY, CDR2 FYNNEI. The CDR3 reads CASRYGTQYF. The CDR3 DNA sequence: TGTGCCAGCAGATATGGGACCCAGTACTTC.

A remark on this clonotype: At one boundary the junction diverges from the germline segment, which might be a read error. The CDR3 bases are TGTGCCAGCAGCTTGGACAGGGCGGCTGGGGCCAACGTCCTGACTTTC. Its translation: CASSLDRAAGANVLTF. This chain links TRBV5-1 with TRBJ2-6; 8 positions agree with TRBD1. CDR3 length equals 16 residues. Germline V CDR1 and CDR2: SGHRS, YFSETQ.

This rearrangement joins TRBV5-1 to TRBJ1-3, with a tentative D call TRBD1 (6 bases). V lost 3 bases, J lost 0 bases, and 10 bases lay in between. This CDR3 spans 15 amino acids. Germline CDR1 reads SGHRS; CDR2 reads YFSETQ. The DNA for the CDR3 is TGCGCCAGCAGCTCCGCAGGGGCCTCTGGAAACACCATATATTTT. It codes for CASSSAGASGNTIYF.

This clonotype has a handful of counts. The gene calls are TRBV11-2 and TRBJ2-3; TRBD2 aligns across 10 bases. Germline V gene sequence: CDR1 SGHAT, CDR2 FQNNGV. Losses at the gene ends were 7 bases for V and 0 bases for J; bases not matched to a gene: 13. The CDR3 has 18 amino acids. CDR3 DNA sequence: TGTGCCAGCACTACCTCGCCGGGACTAGCGATAAGCACAGATACGCAGTATTTT. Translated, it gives CASTTSPGLAISTDTQYF.

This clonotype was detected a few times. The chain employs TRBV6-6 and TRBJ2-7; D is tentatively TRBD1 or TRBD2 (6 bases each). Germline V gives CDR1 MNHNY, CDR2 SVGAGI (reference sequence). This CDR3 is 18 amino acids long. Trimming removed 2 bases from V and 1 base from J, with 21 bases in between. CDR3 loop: CASSYLPGVSGASYEQYF. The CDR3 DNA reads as TGTGCCAGCAGTTACCTGCCGGGGGTGTCAGGGGCATCCTACGAGCAGTACTTC.

The CDR3 reads CSARDPGLALSYEQYF. CDR3 sequence (DNA): TGCAGTGCTAGAGATCCCGGGCTAGCCCTCTCCTACGAGCAGTACTTC. This rearrangement joins TRBV20-1 to TRBJ2-7, with D perhaps TRBD2 (5 bases). The CDR3 sequence is 16 residues long. The V end lost 0 bases, the J end lost 0 bases, and 15 bases lay between the germline ends. The V gene's germline CDR1 is DFQATT and CDR2 SNEGSKA (reference sequence).

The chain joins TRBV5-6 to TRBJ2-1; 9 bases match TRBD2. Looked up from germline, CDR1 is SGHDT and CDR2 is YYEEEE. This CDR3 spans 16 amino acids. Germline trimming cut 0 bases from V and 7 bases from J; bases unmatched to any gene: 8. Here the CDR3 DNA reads TGTGCCAGCAGCTTGGTGAGACTAGCGGAAGCGAATGAGCAGTTCTTC. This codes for CASSLVRLAEANEQFF.

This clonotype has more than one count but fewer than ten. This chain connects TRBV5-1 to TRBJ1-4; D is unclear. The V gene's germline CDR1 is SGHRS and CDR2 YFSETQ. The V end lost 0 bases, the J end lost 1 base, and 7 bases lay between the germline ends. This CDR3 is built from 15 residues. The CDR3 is CASSLEGLTNEKLFF. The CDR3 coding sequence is TGCGCCAGCAGCTTGGAGGGCCTAACTAATGAAAAACTGTTTTTT.

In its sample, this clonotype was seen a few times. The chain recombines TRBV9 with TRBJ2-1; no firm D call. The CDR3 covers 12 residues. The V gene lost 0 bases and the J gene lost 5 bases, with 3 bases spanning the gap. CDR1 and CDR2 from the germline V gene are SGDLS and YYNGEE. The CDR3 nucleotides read TGTGCCAGCAGCGTAGACAACAATGAGCAGTTCTTC. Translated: CASSVDNNEQFF.

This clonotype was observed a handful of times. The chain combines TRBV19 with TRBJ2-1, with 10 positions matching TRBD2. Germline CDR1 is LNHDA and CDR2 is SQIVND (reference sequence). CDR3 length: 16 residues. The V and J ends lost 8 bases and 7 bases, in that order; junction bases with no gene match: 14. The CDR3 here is CASSPRQREGRNEQFF. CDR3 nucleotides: TGTGCCAGTTCACCTAGGCAGCGGGAGGGCCGTAATGAGCAGTTCTTC. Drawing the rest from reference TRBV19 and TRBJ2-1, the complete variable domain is DGGITQSPKYLFRKEGQNVTLSCEQNLNHDAMYWYRQDPGQGLRLIYYSQIVNDFQKGDIAEGYSVSREKKESFPLTVTSAQKNPTAFYLCASSPRQREGRNEQFFGPGTRLTVL.

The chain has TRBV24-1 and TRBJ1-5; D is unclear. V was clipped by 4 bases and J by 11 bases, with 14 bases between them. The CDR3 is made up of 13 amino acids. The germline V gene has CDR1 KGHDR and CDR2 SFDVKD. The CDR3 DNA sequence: TGTGCCACCAGTGACTCCAGTGCTTCGGCCCAGCATTTT. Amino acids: CATSDSSASAQHF.

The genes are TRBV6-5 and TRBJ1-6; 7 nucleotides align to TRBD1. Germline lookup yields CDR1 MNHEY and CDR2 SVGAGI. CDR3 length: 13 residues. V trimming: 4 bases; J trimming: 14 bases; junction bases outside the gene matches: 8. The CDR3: CASSFDRVTSLHF. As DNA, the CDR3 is TGTGCCAGCAGTTTTGACAGGGTCACATCCCTCCACTTT.

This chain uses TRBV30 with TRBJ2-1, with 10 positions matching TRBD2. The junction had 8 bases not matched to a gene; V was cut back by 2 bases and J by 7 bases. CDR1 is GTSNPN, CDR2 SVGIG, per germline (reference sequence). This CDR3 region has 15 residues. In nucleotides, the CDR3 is TGTGCCTGGAGTCGGGGTAGCGGGAGGATTAATGAGCAGTTCTTC. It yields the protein CAWSRGSGRINEQFF.

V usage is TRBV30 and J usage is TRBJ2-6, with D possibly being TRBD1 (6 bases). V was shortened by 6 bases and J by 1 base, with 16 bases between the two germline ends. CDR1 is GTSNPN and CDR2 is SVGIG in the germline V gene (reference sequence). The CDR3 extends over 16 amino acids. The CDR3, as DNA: TGTGCCTGCTGGTTGGACAGCGAATCTGGGGCCAACGTCCTGACTTTC. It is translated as CACWLDSESGANVLTF.

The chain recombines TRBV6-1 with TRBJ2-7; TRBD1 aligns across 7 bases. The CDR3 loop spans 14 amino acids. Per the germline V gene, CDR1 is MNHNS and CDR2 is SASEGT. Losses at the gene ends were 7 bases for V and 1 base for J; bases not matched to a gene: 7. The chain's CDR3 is CASNIRDSSYEQYF. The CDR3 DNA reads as TGTGCCAGCAACATCCGGGACAGTTCCTACGAGCAGTACTTC.

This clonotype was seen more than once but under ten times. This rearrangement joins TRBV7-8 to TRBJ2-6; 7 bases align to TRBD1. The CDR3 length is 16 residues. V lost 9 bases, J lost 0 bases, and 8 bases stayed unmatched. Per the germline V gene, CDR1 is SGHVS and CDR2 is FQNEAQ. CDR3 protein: CARGGRGDSGANVLTF. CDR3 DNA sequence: TGTGCCAGAGGGGGCAGGGGAGACTCTGGGGCCAACGTCCTGACTTTC.

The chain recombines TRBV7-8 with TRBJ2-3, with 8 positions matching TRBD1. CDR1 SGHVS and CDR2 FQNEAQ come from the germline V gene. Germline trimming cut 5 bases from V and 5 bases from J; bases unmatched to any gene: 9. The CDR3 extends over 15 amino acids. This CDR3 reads CASSHGQGAGDTQYF. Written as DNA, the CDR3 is TGTGCCAGCAGCCACGGACAGGGCGCGGGAGATACGCAGTATTTT.

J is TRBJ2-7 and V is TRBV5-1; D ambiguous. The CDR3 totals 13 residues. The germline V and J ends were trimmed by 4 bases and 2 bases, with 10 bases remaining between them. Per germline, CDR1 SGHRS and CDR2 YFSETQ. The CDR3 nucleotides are TGCGCCAGCAGCGGCAAGAACGCCTACGAGCAGTACTTC. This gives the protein CASSGKNAYEQYF.

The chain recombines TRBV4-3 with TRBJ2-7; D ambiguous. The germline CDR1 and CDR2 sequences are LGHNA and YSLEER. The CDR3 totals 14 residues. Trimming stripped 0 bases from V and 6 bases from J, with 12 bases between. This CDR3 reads CASSQDLEVFEQYF. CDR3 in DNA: TGCGCCAGCAGCCAAGATCTAGAGGTGTTCGAGCAGTACTTC.

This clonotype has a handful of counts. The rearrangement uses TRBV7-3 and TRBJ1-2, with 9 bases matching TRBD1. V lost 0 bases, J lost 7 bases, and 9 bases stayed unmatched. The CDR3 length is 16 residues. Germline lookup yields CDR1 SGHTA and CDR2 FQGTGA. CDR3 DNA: TGTGCCAGCAGCTTAACGGGGGGGACAGGGAACCCTGGCTACACCTTC. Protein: CASSLTGGTGNPGYTF. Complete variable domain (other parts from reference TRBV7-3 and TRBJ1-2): GAGVSQTPSNKVTEKGKYVELRCDPISGHTALYWYRQSLGQGPEFLIYFQGTGAADDSGLPNDRFFAVRPEGSVSTLKIQRTERGDSAVYLCASSLTGGTGNPGYTFGSGTRLTVV.

CDR3 in amino acids: CASSQVGTGPYEQYF. The CDR3 region has the DNA TGTGCCAGCAGCCAAGTGGGGACCGGGCCCTACGAGCAGTACTTC. The chain recombines TRBV3-1 with TRBJ2-7; D tentatively reads TRBD1 or TRBD2 (5 bases each). This CDR3 is 15 amino acids long. Germline V gene sequence: CDR1 LGHDT, CDR2 YNNKEL (reference sequence). V shed 1 base and J shed 2 bases, with 12 bases lying between them.

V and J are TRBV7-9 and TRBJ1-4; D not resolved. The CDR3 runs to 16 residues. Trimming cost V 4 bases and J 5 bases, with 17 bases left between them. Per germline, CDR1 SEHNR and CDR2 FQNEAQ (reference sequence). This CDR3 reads CASSSASGFSNEKLFF. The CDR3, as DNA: TGTGCCAGCAGCTCGGCGTCGGGATTTTCCAATGAAAAACTGTTTTTT.

CDR3 residues: CASSQETYLNYGYTF. CDR3 nucleotide sequence: TGTGCCAGCAGCCAAGAGACATATCTCAACTATGGCTACACCTTC. This chain connects TRBV14 to TRBJ1-2; D gene unclear. Germline V gives CDR1 SGHDN, CDR2 FVKESK. The V gene lost 0 bases and the J gene lost 2 bases, with 10 bases spanning the gap. The CDR3 has 15 amino acids. Full variable domain (outside the CDR3, taken from reference TRBV14 and TRBJ1-2): EAGVTQFPSHSVIEKGQTVTLRCDPISGHDNLYWYRRVMGKEIKFLLHFVKESKQDESGMPNNRFLAERTGGTYSTLKVQPAELEDSGVYFCASSQETYLNYGYTFGSGTRLTVV.